This TCR beta chain was profiled in a study of PD-L1 blockade in urothelial cancer. Study as a whole: Each blood sample yielded a median of about 150,000 T cells.

Germline values: CDR1 LNHDA, CDR2 SQIVND (reference sequence). Trimming removed 3 bases from V and 6 bases from J, with 12 bases in between. CDR3 length: 14 residues. TCRdb keeps only in-frame clones here, not all; method: immunoSEQ multiplex PCR. The table records approximately 120,000 clones, 86% of them present only once. Time point reported: peripheral blood 6 weeks after treatment start. The chain has TRBV19 and TRBJ1-5; D gene ambiguous. This sample comprised PBMCs, obtained around atezolizumab (anti-PD-L1) treatment. This TCR was sampled from a man aged 45-65 years with urothelial cancer. CDR3 sequence reads: CASSIWGESQPQHF. Here the CDR3 DNA reads TGTGCCAGTAGTATTTGGGGAGAATCTCAGCCCCAGCATTTT.